The 26 T cell receptor beta chains reported below all come from one sample, sequenced in a study of identical twins. TCRdb called the 5' RACE reads again in MiXCR, with one record for every CDR3 protein. The sample records 450,000 to 600,000 distinct CDR3 sequences, 20% to 25% being singletons. Another study also made use of these data, one on yellow fever vaccine responses in identical twins.

The sample was CD4+ T cells sorted from blood. The receptors were sampled from a young woman in good health.

The chain is built from TRBV28 and TRBJ1-5; the match to TRBD1 covers 7 bases. V gave up 8 bases and J gave up 6 bases; unmatched junction bases: 13. Germline CDR1 is MDHEN and CDR2 is SYDVKM. CDR3 length equals 15 residues. CDR3 loop: CASHRQGVVSQPQHF. For the CDR3, the DNA is TGTGCCAGCCATCGACAGGGAGTGGTCTCTCAGCCCCAGCATTTT.

This clonotype was recorded a few times. This chain uses TRBV5-1 with TRBJ1-3, with TRBD1 matching over 7 bases. Germline CDR1 and CDR2: SGHRS and YFSETQ. Trimming at V came to 3 bases and at J to 0 bases, leaving 6 bases not matched to a gene. The CDR3 spans 16 residues. The CDR3 region is CASSSDRSGSGNTIYF. As DNA, the CDR3 is TGCGCCAGCAGCTCGGACAGGTCGGGCTCTGGAAACACCATATATTTT.

The V gene is TRBV27, the J gene TRBJ2-1, with D perhaps TRBD2 (6 bases). There are 15 residues in the CDR3. V lost 6 bases, J lost 3 bases, and 15 bases lay in between. Per germline, CDR1 MNHEY and CDR2 SMNVEV (reference sequence). Here the CDR3 DNA reads TGTGCCAGCAGCCGAGGCGGGATCCACTACAATGAGCAGTTCTTC. Residues: CASSRGGIHYNEQFF.

J is TRBJ2-1 and V is TRBV2, with D possibly being TRBD2 (7 bases). With 2 bases removed from V and 5 bases from J, the gap between germline ends came to 19 bases. Germline values: CDR1 SNHLY, CDR2 FYNNEI. This CDR3 comprises 17 residues. The CDR3 DNA follows: TGTGCCAGCAGTGAATGGGGGGGGCCTACAACCCACAATGAGCAGTTCTTC. It yields the protein CASSEWGGPTTHNEQFF.

The chain carries TRBV3-1 and TRBJ2-1; D assignment may be TRBD1 or TRBD2 (6 bases each). Trimming pared 4 bases from V and 3 bases from J, leaving 10 bases between. In germline, CDR1 is LGHDT, CDR2 YNNKEL (reference sequence). CDR3 length equals 14 residues. CDR3 residues: CASSRGAFYNEQFF. CDR3 coding DNA: TGTGCCAGCAGCCGGGGGGCTTTCTACAATGAGCAGTTCTTC.

This clonotype has more than one count but fewer than ten. J is TRBJ2-7 and V is TRBV2; D is ambiguous. V was clipped by 2 bases and J by 5 bases, with 13 bases between them. The germline CDR1 and CDR2 sequences are SNHLY and FYNNEI. The CDR3 runs 14 residues. The CDR3 here is CASSERQVRNEQYF. The CDR3 DNA sequence: TGTGCCAGCAGTGAACGCCAGGTTAGGAACGAGCAGTACTTC.

This clonotype turned up a few times. The rearrangement uses TRBV20-1 and TRBJ2-1; a possible D gene is TRBD2 (5 bases). The CDR3 extends over 14 amino acids. The germline V and J ends were trimmed by 2 bases and 8 bases, with 16 bases remaining between them. Germline loops: CDR1 DFQATT, CDR2 SNEGSKA (reference sequence). DNA of the CDR3: TGCAGTGCTAGACTTAGTAGCGACACGGATGAGCAGTTCTTC. It yields the protein CSARLSSDTDEQFF.

This clonotype was counted between two and nine times. The chain joins TRBV5-1 to TRBJ1-1, with D perhaps matching TRBD1 (6 bases). Germline CDR1 and CDR2: SGHRS and YFSETQ. The CDR3 sequence is 15 residues long. V was shortened by 4 bases and J by 0 bases, with 13 bases between the two germline ends. DNA of the CDR3: TGCGCCAGCAGCCCCCGACAGGTAATGAACACTGAAGCTTTCTTT. It codes for CASSPRQVMNTEAFF. Looking up the rest from reference TRBV5-1 and TRBJ1-1 gives the full variable domain: KAGVTQTPRYLIKTRGQQVTLSCSPISGHRSVSWYQQTPGQGLQFLFEYFSETQRNKGNFPGRFSGRQFSNSRSEMNVSTLELGDSALYLCASSPRQVMNTEAFFGQGTRLTVV.

This clonotype was seen a few times. This chain links TRBV20-1 with TRBJ1-4; D gene ambiguous. Germline-derived CDR1 and CDR2 are DFQATT and SNEGSKA (reference sequence). Trimming left V 1 base short and J 0 bases short, with 3 bases between. This CDR3 is built from 13 residues. The CDR3 bases are TGCAGTGCTAGAGGAACAACTAATGAAAAACTGTTTTTT. This translates into CSARGTTNEKLFF.

The rearrangement uses TRBV6-1 and TRBJ2-1, with a possible D match to TRBD2 (6 bases). V was trimmed by 6 bases and J by 14 bases, leaving 20 bases between them. Germline CDR1 and CDR2: MNHNS and SASEGT. The CDR3 loop spans 13 amino acids. The CDR3 DNA reads TGTGCCAGCAGGACTACCGGGACGGCGGGGAAGTTCTTC. It yields the protein CASRTTGTAGKFF.

This clonotype was recorded a few times. The gene calls are TRBV3-1 and TRBJ2-1; a possible D gene is TRBD2 (6 bases). The CDR3 is 17 residues long. Germline CDR1 and CDR2: LGHDT and YNNKEL (reference sequence). With 5 bases removed from V and 1 base from J, the gap between germline ends came to 18 bases. The CDR3 loop is CASSSRRALQSYNEQFF. In DNA, the CDR3 is TGTGCCAGCAGCTCACGGAGGGCCCTTCAATCCTACAATGAGCAGTTCTTC.

This chain joins TRBV7-6 and TRBJ2-5, with 9 bases fitting TRBD2. Germline assignment: CDR1 SGHVS and CDR2 FNYEAQ. The CDR3 extends over 17 amino acids. J gave up 1 base and V 2 bases, and 8 bases lay outside the gene matches. CDR3 coding DNA: TGTGCCAGCAGCTTACTTGGGCTAGCGGGGTCCCAAGAGACCCAGTACTTC. Its translation: CASSLLGLAGSQETQYF.

The chain combines TRBV20-1 with TRBJ2-2; 11 bases align to TRBD2. The V gene's germline CDR1 is DFQATT and CDR2 SNEGSKA (reference sequence). Germline trimming cut 0 bases from V and 3 bases from J; bases unmatched to any gene: 12. This CDR3 contains 19 residues. CDR3 sequence reads: CSAREGTSGKRWDTGELFF. Here the CDR3 DNA reads TGCAGTGCTAGAGAGGGGACTAGCGGTAAAAGGTGGGACACCGGGGAGCTGTTTTTT.

The chain joins TRBV19 to TRBJ2-7; possibly TRBD1 for D (5 bases). The germline V gene has CDR1 LNHDA and CDR2 SQIVND (reference sequence). V lost 10 bases, J lost 3 bases, and 13 bases lay in between. The CDR3 totals 12 residues. The CDR3 here is CATKGQGYEQYF. For the CDR3, the DNA is TGTGCCACAAAAGGGCAGGGCTACGAGCAGTACTTC.

This clonotype has only a few counts. The chain joins TRBV7-3 to TRBJ1-1; D is perhaps TRBD1 (5 bases). CDR1 is SGHTA, CDR2 FQGTGA, per germline. This CDR3 spans 14 amino acids. Trimming cost V 5 bases and J 6 bases, with 16 bases left between them. The CDR3 region has the DNA TGTGCCAGCAGCCCCTCGGGGGGGAATCCTGAAGCTTTCTTT. This encodes CASSPSGGNPEAFF.

There are a few counts of this clonotype. The chain links TRBV5-1 to TRBJ2-5, with D perhaps TRBD2 (7 bases). Trimming pared 5 bases from V and 5 bases from J, leaving 13 bases between. The germline V gene encodes CDR1 SGHRS and CDR2 YFSETQ. The CDR3 loop spans 13 amino acids. The CDR3 spells CASSRGAKETQYF. The DNA for the CDR3 is TGCGCCAGCAGTCGGGGGGCAAAGGAGACCCAGTACTTC.

The rearrangement links TRBV3-1 to TRBJ2-7, with 7 positions matching TRBD1. Germline-derived CDR1 and CDR2 are LGHDT and YNNKEL (reference sequence). There are 14 residues in the CDR3. With V trimmed by 3 bases and J by 0 bases, 2 bases remained unmatched. The CDR3 protein is CASSQDRYSYEQYF. Here the CDR3 DNA reads TGTGCCAGCAGCCAGGACAGGTACTCCTACGAGCAGTACTTC.

This clonotype was counted only a few times. The rearrangement joins TRBV10-2 to TRBJ1-1; the match to TRBD1 covers 9 bases. Germline loops: CDR1 WSHSY, CDR2 SAAADI. Trimming cost V 6 bases and J 4 bases; bases outside gene matches: 6. The CDR3 sequence is 14 residues long. CDR3 in amino acids: CASSPGQGFTEAFF. CDR3 DNA: TGCGCCAGCAGCCCGGGACAGGGTTTCACTGAAGCTTTCTTT.

This clonotype appeared a few times. The chain employs TRBV12-3 or TRBV12-4 and TRBJ1-5; possible D gene TRBD1, 6 bases. The CDR3 covers 16 residues. Trimming pared 6 bases from V and 3 bases from J, leaving 18 bases between. The chain's CDR3 is CASSVVSGAINQPQHF. Here the CDR3 DNA reads TGTGCCAGCAGCGTCGTGTCAGGGGCGATCAATCAGCCCCAGCATTTT.

The chain couples TRBV5-1 to TRBJ1-2; no definite D call. Trimming cost V 0 bases and J 7 bases, with 13 bases left between them. CDR3 length equals 14 residues. The germline V gene has CDR1 SGHRS and CDR2 YFSETQ. The CDR3 region has the DNA TGCGCCAGCAGCTTGGCACTCCGAGCGGCTGGCTACACCTTC. Translation gives CASSLALRAAGYTF.

In this sample, this clonotype turned up a few times. J is TRBJ2-1 and V is TRBV7-6; 10 bases are a match to TRBD1. Germline CDR1 is SGHVS and CDR2 is FNYEAQ. CDR3 length: 16 amino acids. The trim removed 4 bases at V and 8 bases at J, leaving 11 bases unmatched. CDR3 sequence: CASSSTGQGISDEQFF. Written as DNA, the CDR3 is TGTGCCAGCAGCTCAACGGGACAGGGGATTAGTGATGAGCAGTTCTTC.

The chain joins TRBV7-8 to TRBJ1-5, with TRBD1 matching over 7 bases. CDR1 is SGHVS and CDR2 is FQNEAQ in the germline V gene. This CDR3 has 16 amino acids. The V segment lost 5 bases and the J segment 4 bases; nucleotides outside the gene matches: 11. Here the CDR3 DNA reads TGTGCCAGCAGCCCAGGGGGGGGCTTTTGGAATCAGCCCCAGCATTTT. Encoded protein: CASSPGGGFWNQPQHF. The full variable domain, with the rest looked up from reference TRBV7-8 and TRBJ1-5, is GAGVSQSPRYKVAKRGQDVALRCDPISGHVSLFWYQQALGQGPEFLTYFQNEAQLDKSGLPSDRFFAERPEGSVSTLKIQRTQQEDSAVYLCASSPGGGFWNQPQHFGDGTRLSIL.

The CDR3 protein is CASSLGGLGQPQHF. The DNA of the CDR3 is TGTGCCAGCAGTTTGGGGGGGCTCGGTCAGCCCCAGCATTTT. The chain couples TRBV12-3 or TRBV12-4 to TRBJ1-5; possible D gene TRBD1, 6 bases. This CDR3 is 14 amino acids long. The V end was cut by 3 bases, the J end by 6 bases, with 12 bases between.

V usage is TRBV20-1 and J usage is TRBJ2-1; 8 nucleotides match TRBD2. V was pared by 0 bases and J by 4 bases, with 11 bases of the junction left unmatched. Germline CDR1 DFQATT, CDR2 SNEGSKA (reference sequence). The CDR3 spans 17 residues. The CDR3 spells CSARDGTSGELYNEQFF. Written as DNA, the CDR3 is TGCAGTGCTAGAGATGGAACTAGCGGAGAACTTTACAATGAGCAGTTCTTC.

This clonotype was seen a handful of times. This chain uses TRBV4-2 with TRBJ2-6; tentatively, D is TRBD2 (5 bases). Trimming removed 0 bases from V and 0 bases from J, with 12 bases in between. CDR3 length equals 18 residues. The germline gives CDR1 LGHNA, CDR2 YNFKEQ. The CDR3 nucleotides read TGTGCCAGCAGCCAAGATGGAGGACGGCTCTCTGGGGCCAACGTCCTGACTTTC. Translated, it gives CASSQDGGRLSGANVLTF.

The count of this clonotype is one. The genes are TRBV29-1 and TRBJ1-2; D unresolved. V lost 4 bases and J 2 bases, leaving 5 bases between the germline ends. CDR3 size: 11 residues. CDR1 is SQVTM, CDR2 ANQGSEA, per germline. CDR3 in amino acids: CSVGSNYGYTF. The CDR3 DNA reads as TGCAGCGTTGGCTCGAACTATGGCTACACCTTC.